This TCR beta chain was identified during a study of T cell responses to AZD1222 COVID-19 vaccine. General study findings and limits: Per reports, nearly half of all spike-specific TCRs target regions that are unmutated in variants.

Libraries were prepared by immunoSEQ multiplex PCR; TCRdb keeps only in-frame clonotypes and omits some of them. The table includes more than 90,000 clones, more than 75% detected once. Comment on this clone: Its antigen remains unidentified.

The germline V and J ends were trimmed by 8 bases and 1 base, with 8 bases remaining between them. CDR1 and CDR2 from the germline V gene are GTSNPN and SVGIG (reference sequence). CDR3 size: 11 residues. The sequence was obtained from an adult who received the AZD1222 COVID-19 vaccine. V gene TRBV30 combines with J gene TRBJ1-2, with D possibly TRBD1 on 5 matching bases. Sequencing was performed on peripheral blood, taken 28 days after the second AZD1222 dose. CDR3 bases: TGTGCCGGGGGGAGTAACTATGGCTACACCTTC. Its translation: CAGGSNYGYTF. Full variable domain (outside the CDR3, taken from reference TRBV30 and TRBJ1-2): SQTIHQWPATLVQPVGSPLSLECTVEGTSNPNLYWYRQAAGRGLQLLFYSVGIGQISSEVPQNLSASRPQDRQFILSSKKLLLSDSGFYLCAGGSNYGYTFGSGTRLTVV.